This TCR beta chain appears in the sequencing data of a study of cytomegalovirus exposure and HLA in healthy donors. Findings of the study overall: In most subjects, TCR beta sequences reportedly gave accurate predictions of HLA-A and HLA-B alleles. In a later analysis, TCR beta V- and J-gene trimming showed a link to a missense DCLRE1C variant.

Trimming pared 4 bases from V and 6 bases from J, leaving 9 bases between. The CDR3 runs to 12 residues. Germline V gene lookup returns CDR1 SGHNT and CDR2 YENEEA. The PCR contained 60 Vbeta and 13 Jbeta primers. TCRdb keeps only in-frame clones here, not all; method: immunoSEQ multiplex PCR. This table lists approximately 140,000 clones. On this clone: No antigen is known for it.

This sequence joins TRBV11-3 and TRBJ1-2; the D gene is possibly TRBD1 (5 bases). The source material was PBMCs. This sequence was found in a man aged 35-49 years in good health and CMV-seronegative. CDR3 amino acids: CASSSGGDGYTF. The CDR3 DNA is TGTGCCAGCAGCTCCGGAGGGGATGGCTACACCTTC.